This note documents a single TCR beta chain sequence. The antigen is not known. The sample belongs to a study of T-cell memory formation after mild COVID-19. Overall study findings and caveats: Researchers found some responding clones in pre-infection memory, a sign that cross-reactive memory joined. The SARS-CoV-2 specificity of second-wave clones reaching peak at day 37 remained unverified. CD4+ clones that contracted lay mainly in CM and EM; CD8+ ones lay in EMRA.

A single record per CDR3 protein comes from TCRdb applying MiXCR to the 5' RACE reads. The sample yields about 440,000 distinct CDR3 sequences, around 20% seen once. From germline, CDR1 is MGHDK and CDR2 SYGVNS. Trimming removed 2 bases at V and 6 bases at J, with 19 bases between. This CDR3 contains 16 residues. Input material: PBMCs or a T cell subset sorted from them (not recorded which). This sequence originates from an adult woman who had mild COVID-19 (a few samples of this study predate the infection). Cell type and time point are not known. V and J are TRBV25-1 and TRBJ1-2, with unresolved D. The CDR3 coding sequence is TGTGCCAGCAGTGAAGGATACAGTACCCATTATAATGGCTACACCTTC. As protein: CASSEGYSTHYNGYTF.